This TCR beta chain was identified during a study of cytomegalovirus exposure and HLA in healthy donors. Study-level background: Per a later analysis, the approximately 620 first-cohort and more than 100 validation repertoires shared one platform. Findings and limits, study-wide: Researchers catalogued roughly 170 TCR beta chains as cytomegalovirus-associated. Subsequent analysis found a tendency for first-cohort TCR clusters to co-occur within the 120 validation repertoires. The classifier, whose performance was assessed in both the original and validation cohorts, reportedly diagnosed cytomegalovirus status with high specificity and sensitivity.

This clone came up once. The antigen remains unidentified. TCRdb's copy holds only in-frame clones and misses some; the assay was immunoSEQ multiplex PCR. The sample holds approximately 73,000 clones, roughly 95% seen once. V dropped 8 bases and J dropped 8 bases, with 16 bases sitting between them. Germline V lookup: CDR1 WSHSY, CDR2 SAAADI. The CDR3 has 13 amino acids. The receptor was isolated from a man younger than 35 in good health and CMV-seronegative. The specimen sequenced was PBMCs. The chain uses TRBV10-2 and TRBJ2-1; D perhaps matches TRBD2 (7 bases). The CDR3 is CASGLRGADEQFF. Here the CDR3 DNA reads TGCGCCAGCGGTTTACGGGGGGCGGATGAGCAGTTCTTC.